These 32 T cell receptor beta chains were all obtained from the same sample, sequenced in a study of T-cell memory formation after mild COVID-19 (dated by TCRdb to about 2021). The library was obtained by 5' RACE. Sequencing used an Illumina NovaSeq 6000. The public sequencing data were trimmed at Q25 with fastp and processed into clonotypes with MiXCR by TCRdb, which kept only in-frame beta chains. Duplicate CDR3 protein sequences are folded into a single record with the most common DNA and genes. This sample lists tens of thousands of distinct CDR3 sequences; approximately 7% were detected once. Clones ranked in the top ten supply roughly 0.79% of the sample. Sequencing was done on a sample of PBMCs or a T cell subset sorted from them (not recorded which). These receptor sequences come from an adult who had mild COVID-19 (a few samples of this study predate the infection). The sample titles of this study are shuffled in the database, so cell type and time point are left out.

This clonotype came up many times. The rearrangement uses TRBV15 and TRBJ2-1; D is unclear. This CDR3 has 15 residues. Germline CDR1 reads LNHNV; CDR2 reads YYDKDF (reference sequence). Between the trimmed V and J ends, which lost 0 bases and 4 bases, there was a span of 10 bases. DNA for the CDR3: TGTGCCACCAGCAGAGAGCCAGGCGTTTACAATGAGCAGTTCTTC. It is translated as CATSREPGVYNEQFF.

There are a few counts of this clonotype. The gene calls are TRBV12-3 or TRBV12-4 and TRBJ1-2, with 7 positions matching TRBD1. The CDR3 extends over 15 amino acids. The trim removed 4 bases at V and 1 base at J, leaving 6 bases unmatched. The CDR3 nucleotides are TGTGCCAGCAGTTATGGGACAGACCGTAACTATGGCTACACCTTC. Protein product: CASSYGTDRNYGYTF.

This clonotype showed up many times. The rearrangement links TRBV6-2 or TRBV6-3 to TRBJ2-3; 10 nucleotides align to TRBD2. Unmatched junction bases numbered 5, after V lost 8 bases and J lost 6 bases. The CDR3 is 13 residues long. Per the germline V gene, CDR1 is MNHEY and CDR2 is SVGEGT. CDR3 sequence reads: CASQRGGYDTQYF. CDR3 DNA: TGTGCCAGCCAGCGGGGGGGCTACGATACGCAGTATTTT.

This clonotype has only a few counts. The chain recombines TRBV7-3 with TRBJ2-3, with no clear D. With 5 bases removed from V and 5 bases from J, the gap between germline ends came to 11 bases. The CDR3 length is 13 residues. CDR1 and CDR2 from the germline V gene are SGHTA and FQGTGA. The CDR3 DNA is TGTGCCAGCAGCAAGTTCGTGGGAGATACGCAGTATTTT. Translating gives CASSKFVGDTQYF.

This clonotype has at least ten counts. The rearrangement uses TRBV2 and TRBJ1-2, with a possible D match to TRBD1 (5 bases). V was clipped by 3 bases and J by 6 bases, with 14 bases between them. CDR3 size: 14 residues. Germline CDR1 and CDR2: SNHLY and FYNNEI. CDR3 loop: CASSDGFGDHGYTF. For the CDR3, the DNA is TGTGCCAGCAGTGATGGTTTCGGGGACCATGGCTACACCTTC.

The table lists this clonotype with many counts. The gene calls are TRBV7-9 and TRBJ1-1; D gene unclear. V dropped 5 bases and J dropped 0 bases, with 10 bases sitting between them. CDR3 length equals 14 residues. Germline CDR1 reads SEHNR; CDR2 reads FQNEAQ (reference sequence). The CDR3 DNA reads TGTGCCAGCAGCCGTGCTACAGTGAACACTGAAGCTTTCTTT. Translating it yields CASSRATVNTEAFF.

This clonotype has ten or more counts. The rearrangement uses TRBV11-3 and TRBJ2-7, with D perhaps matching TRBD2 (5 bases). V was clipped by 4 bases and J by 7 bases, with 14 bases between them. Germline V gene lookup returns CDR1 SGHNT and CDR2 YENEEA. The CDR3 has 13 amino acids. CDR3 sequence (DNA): TGTGCCAGCAGCTCCCCTAGGACTTGGGAGCAGTACTTC. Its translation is CASSSPRTWEQYF.

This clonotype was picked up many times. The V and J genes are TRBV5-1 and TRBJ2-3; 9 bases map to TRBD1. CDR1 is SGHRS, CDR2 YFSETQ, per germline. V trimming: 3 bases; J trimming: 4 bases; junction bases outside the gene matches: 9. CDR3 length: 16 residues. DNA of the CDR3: TGCGCCAGCAGCTCACCGGGACAGGGCTCCCCAGATACGCAGTATTTT. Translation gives CASSSPGQGSPDTQYF.

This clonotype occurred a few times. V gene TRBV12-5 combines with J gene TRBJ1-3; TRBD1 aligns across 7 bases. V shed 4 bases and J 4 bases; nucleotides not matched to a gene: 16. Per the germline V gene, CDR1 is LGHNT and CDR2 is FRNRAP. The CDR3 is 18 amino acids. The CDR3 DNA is TGTGCTAGTGGTTCGCTAGGGACAGCCGGTTTTGTAGGAAACACCATATATTTT. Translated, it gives CASGSLGTAGFVGNTIYF.

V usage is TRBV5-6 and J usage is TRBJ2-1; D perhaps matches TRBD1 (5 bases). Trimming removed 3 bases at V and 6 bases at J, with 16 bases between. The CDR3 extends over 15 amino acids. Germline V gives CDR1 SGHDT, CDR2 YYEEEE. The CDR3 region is CASSYWVKGSNEQFF. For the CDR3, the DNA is TGTGCCAGCAGCTATTGGGTAAAGGGGTCCAATGAGCAGTTCTTC.

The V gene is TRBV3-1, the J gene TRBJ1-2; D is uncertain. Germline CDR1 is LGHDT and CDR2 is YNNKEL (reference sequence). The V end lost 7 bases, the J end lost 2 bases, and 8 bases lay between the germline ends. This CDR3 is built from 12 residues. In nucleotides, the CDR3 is TGTGCCAGCAAGGGCAGCAACTATGGCTACACCTTC. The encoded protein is CASKGSNYGYTF.

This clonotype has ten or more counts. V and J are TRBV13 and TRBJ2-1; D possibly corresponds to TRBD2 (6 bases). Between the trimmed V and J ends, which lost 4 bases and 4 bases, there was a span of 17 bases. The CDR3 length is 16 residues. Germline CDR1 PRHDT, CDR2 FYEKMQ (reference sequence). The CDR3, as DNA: TGTGCCAGCAGCTACCGGGACTCCGGTCAGTACAATGAGCAGTTCTTC. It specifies CASSYRDSGQYNEQFF.

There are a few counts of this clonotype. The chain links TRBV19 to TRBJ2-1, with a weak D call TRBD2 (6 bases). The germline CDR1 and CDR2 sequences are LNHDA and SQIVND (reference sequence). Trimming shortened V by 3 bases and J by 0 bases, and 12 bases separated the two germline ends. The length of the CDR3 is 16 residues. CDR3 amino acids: CASSIQGDFSYNEQFF. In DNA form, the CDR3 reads TGTGCCAGTAGTATCCAAGGGGACTTCTCCTACAATGAGCAGTTCTTC.

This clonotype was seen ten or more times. CDR3 DNA sequence: TGCAGTGCTAGACTTTCAGGGGGTTACTACGAGCAGTACTTC. It yields the protein CSARLSGGYYEQYF. The chain employs TRBV20-1 and TRBJ2-7; TRBD1 matches 7 bases. The CDR3 sequence is 14 residues long. The trim removed 2 bases at V and 3 bases at J, leaving 7 bases unmatched. CDR1 and CDR2 (germline): DFQATT, SNEGSKA (reference sequence).

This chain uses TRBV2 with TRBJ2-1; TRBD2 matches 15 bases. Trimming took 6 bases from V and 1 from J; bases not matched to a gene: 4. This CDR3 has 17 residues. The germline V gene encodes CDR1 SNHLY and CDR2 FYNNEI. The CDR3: CASRGLAGGGSYNEQFF. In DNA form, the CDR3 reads TGTGCCAGCAGGGGACTAGCGGGGGGAGGATCCTACAATGAGCAGTTCTTC.

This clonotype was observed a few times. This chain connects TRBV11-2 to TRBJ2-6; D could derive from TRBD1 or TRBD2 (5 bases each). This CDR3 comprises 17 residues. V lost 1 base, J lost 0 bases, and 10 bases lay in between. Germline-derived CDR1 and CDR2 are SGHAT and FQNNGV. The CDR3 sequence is CASSLGRDGSGANVLTF. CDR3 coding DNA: TGTGCCAGCAGCTTAGGCCGGGACGGCTCTGGGGCCAACGTCCTGACTTTC. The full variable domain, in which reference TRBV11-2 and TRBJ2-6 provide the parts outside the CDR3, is EAGVAQSPRYKIIEKRQSVAFWCNPISGHATLYWYQQILGQGPKLLIQFQNNGVVDDSQLPKDRFSAERLKGVDSTLKIQPAKLEDSAVYLCASSLGRDGSGANVLTFGAGSRLTVL.

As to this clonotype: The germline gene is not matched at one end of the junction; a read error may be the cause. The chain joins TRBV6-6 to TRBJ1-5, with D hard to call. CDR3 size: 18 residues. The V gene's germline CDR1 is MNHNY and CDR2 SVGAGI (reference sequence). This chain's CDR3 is CASSYPVRSMGSNQPQHF. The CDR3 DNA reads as TGTGCCAGTAGTTACCCGGTCAGAAGTATGGGGAGCAATCAGCCCCAGCATTTT.

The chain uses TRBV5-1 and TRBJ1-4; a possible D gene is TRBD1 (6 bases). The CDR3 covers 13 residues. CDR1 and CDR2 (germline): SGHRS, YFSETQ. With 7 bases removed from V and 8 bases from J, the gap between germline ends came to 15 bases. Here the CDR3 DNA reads TGCGCCAGCCGACAGGTGCAGGGCGAAAAACTGTTTTTT. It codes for CASRQVQGEKLFF.

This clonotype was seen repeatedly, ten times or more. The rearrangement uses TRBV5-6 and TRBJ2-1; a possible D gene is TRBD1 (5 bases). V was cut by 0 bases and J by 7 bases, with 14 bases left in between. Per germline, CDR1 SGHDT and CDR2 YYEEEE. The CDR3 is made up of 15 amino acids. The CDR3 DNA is TGTGCCAGCAGCTTGGAGGGGTATTCTCGTAATGAGCAGTTCTTC. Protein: CASSLEGYSRNEQFF.

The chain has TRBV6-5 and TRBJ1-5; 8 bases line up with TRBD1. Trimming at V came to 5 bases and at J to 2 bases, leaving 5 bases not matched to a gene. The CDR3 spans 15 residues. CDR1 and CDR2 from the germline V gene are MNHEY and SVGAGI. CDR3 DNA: TGTGCCAGCAGTGCTTACAGGGGGGGCAATCAGCCCCAGCATTTT. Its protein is CASSAYRGGNQPQHF.

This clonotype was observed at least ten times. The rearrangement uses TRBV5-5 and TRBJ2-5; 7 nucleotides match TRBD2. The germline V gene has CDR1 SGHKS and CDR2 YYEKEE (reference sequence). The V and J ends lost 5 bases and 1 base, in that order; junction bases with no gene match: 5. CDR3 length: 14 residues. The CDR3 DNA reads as TGTGCCAGCAGTTCAGGACTAGTCCAAGAGACCCAGTACTTC. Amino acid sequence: CASSSGLVQETQYF.

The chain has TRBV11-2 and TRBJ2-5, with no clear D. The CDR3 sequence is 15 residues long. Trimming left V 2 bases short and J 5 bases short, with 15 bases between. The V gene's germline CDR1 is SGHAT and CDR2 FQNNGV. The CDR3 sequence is CASSLMFDHLETQYF. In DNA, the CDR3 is TGTGCCAGCAGCTTAATGTTCGACCATCTTGAGACCCAGTACTTC. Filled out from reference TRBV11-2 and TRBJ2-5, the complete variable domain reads EAGVAQSPRYKIIEKRQSVAFWCNPISGHATLYWYQQILGQGPKLLIQFQNNGVVDDSQLPKDRFSAERLKGVDSTLKIQPAKLEDSAVYLCASSLMFDHLETQYFGPGTRLLVL.

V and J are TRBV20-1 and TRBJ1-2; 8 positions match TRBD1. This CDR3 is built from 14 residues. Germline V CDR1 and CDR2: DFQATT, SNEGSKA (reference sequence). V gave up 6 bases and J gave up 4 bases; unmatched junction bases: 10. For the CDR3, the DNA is TGCAGTGCCCGGGAGGCAGGGGGCGGCTATGGCTACACCTTC. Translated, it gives CSAREAGGGYGYTF.

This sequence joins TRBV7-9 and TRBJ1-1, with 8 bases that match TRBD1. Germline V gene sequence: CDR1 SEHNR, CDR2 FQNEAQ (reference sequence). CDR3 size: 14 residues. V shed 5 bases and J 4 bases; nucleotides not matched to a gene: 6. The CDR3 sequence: CASSPTDRGTEAFF. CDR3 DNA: TGTGCCAGCAGCCCCACCGACAGGGGCACTGAAGCTTTCTTT.

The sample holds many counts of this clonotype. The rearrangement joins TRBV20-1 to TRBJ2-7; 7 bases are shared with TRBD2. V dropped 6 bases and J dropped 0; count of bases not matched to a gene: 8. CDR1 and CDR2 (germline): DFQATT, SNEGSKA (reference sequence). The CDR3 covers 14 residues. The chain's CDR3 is CSARRAGSSYEQYF. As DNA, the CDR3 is TGCAGTGCCCGAAGAGCGGGGAGCTCCTACGAGCAGTACTTC.

The CDR3 spells CATGTRGGGRFF. The CDR3 bases are TGTGCCACCGGGACTAGAGGGGGGGGTCGGTTCTTC. This rearrangement joins TRBV27 to TRBJ2-1, with 8 bases matching TRBD2. The germline V gene has CDR1 MNHEY and CDR2 SMNVEV (reference sequence). This CDR3 has 12 amino acids. Trimming removed 10 bases from V and 15 bases from J; junction bases left unmatched: 14.

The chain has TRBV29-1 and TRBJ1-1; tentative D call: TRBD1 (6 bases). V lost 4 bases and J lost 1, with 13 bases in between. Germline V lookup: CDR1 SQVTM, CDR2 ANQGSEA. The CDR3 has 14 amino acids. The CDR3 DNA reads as TGCAGCGTTGCCCCCGGGACACAGAACACTGAAGCTTTCTTT. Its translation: CSVAPGTQNTEAFF.

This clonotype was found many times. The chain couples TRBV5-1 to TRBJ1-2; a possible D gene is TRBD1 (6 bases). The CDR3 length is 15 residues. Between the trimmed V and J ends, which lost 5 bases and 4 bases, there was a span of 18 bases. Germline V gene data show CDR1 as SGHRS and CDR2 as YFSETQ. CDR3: CASRPSPGQFYGYTF. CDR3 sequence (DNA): TGCGCCAGCAGGCCGTCTCCGGGACAATTCTATGGCTACACCTTC.

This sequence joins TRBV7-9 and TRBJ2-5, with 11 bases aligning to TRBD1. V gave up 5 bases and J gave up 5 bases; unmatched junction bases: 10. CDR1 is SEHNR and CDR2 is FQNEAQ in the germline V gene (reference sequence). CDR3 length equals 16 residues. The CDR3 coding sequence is TGTGCCAGCAGCGCGACGGGGACAGGGGGAGGGGAGACCCAGTACTTC. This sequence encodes CASSATGTGGGETQYF.

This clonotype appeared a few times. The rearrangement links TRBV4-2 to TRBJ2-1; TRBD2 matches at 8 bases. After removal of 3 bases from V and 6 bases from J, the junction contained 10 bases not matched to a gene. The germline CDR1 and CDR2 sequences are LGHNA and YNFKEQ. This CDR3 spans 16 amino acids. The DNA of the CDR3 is TGTGCCAGCAGCCAGGACCCCCGGGGGGGGGGCAATGAGCAGTTCTTC. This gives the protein CASSQDPRGGGNEQFF.

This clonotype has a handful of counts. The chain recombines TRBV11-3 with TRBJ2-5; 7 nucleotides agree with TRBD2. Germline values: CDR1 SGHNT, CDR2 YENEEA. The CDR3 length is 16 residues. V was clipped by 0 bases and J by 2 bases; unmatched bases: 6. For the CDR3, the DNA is TGTGCCAGCAGCTTAGATTTCCTAGCGGTTCAAGAGACCCAGTACTTC. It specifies CASSLDFLAVQETQYF.

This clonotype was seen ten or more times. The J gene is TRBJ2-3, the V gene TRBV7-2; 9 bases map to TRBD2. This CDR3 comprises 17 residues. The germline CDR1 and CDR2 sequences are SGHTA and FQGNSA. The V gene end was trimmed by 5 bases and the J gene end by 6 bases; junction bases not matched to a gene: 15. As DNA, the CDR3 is TGTGCCAGCAGCCCACCCCCTGGGCTAGCGGGGATGGATACGCAGTATTTT. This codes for CASSPPPGLAGMDTQYF.